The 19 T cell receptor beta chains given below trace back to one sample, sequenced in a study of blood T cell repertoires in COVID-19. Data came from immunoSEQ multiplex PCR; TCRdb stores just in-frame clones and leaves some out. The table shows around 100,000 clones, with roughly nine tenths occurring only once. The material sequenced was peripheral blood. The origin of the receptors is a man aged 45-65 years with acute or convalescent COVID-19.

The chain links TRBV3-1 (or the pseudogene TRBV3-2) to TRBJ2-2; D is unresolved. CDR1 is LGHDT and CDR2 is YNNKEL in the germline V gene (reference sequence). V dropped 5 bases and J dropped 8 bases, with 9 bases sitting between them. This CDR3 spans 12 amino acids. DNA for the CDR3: TGTGCCAGCAGCGCCAGATCGGGGGAGCTGTTTTTT. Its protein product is CASSARSGELFF.

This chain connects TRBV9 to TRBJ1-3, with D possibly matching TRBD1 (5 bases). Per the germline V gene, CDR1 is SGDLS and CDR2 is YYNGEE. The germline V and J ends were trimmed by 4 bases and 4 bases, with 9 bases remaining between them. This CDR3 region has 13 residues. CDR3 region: CASSRAGGNTIYF. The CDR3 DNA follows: TGTGCCAGCAGCCGGGCAGGGGGAAACACCATATATTTT.

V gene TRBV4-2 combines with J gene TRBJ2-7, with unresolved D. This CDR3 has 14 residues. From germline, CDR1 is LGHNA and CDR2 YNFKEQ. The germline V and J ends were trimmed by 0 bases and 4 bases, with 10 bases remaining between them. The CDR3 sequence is CASSQETPGYEQYF. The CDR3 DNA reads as TGTGCCAGCAGCCAAGAGACTCCTGGGTACGAGCAGTACTTC.

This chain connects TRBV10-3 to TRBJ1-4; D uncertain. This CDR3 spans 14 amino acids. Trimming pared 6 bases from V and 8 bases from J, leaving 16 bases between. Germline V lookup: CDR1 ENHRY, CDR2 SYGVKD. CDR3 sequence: CAIRPGLGEEKLFF. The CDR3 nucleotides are TGTGCCATCAGACCGGGCCTCGGGGAGGAAAAACTGTTTTTT.

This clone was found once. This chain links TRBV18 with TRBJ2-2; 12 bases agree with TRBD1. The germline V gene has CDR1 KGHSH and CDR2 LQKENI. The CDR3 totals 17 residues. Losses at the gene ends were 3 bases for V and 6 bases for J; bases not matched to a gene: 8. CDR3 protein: CASSPLPGQGASGELFF. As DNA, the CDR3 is TGTGCCAGCTCACCGCTTCCGGGACAGGGGGCTTCCGGGGAGCTGTTTTTT.

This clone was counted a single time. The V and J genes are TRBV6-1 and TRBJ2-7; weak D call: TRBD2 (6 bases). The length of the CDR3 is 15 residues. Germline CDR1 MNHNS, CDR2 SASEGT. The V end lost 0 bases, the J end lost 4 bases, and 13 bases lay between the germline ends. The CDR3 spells CASSEARAGRYEQYF. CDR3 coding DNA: TGTGCCAGCAGTGAAGCGCGAGCAGGGAGGTACGAGCAGTACTTC.

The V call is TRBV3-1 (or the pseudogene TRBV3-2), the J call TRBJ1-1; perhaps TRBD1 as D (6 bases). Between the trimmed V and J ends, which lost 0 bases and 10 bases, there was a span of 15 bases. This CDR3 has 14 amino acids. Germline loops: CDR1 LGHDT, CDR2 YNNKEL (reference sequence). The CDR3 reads CASSQEIPGVGAFF. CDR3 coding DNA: TGTGCCAGCAGCCAAGAGATACCAGGGGTTGGAGCTTTCTTT.

The CDR3 spells CASKRQSNQPQHF. CDR3 sequence (DNA): TGTGCCAGCAAGAGGCAGAGCAATCAGCCCCAGCATTTT. The J gene is TRBJ1-5, the V gene TRBV6-5; no clear D gene. CDR3 length: 13 amino acids. Germline CDR1 is MNHEY and CDR2 is SVGAGI. Trimming removed 7 bases from V and 1 base from J, with 8 bases in between.

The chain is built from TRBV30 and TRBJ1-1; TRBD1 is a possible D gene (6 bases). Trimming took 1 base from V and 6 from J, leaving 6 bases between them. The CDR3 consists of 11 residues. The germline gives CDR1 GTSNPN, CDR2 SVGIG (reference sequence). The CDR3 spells CAWSAGAEAFF. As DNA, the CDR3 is TGTGCCTGGAGTGCAGGGGCTGAAGCTTTCTTT.

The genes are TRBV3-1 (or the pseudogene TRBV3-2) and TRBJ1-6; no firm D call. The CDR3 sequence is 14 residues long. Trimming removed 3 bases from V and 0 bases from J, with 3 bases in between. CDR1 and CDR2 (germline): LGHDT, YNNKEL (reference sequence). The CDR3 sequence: CASSHSSYNSPLHF. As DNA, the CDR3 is TGTGCCAGCAGCCACAGCTCCTATAATTCACCCCTCCACTTT.

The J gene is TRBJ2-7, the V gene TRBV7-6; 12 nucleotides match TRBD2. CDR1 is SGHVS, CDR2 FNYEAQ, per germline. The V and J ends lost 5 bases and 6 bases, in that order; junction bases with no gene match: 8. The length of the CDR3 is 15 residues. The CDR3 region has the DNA TGTGCCAGCAGCGAACTAGCGGGAGGACGGGGCGAGCAGTACTTC. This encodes CASSELAGGRGEQYF.

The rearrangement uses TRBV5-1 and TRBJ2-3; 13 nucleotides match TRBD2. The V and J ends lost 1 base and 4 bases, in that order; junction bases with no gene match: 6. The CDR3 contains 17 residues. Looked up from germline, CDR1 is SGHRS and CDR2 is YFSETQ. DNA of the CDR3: TGCGCCAGCAGCTTGCGTTTCGGACTAGCGGGAGCAGATACGCAGTATTTT. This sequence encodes CASSLRFGLAGADTQYF.

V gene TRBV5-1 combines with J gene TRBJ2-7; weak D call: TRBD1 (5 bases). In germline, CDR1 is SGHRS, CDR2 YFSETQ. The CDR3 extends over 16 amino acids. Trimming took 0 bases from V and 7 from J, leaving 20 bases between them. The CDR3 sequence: CASSLADRSGVREQYF. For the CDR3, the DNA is TGCGCCAGCAGCTTGGCCGACAGATCGGGTGTGAGGGAGCAGTACTTC.

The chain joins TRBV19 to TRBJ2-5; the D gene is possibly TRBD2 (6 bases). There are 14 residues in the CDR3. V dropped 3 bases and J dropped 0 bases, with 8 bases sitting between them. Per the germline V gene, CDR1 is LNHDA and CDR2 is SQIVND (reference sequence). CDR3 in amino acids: CASSIRTNQETQYF. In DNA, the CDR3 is TGTGCCAGTAGTATCCGGACTAACCAAGAGACCCAGTACTTC.

The CDR3 reads CASSFSSGSASTSYNEQFF. CDR3 nucleotide sequence: TGCGCCAGCAGCTTCTCTAGCGGGAGCGCCAGTACCTCCTACAATGAGCAGTTCTTC. This rearrangement joins TRBV4-1 to TRBJ2-1; TRBD2 matches 10 bases. Germline CDR1 is MGHRA and CDR2 is YSYEKL. The CDR3 runs 19 residues. V was clipped by 5 bases and J by 0 bases; unmatched bases: 13.

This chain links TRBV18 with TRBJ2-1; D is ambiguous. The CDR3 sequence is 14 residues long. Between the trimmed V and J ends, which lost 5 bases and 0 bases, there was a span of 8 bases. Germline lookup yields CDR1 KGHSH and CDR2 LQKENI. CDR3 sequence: CASSSIRSYNEQFF. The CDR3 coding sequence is TGTGCCAGCTCATCTATTCGCTCCTACAATGAGCAGTTCTTC.

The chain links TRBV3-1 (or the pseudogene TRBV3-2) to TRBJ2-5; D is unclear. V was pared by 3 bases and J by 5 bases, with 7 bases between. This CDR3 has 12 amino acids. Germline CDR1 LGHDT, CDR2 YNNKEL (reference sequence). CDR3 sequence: CASSHLRETQYF. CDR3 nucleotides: TGTGCCAGCAGCCACCTGAGGGAGACCCAGTACTTC.

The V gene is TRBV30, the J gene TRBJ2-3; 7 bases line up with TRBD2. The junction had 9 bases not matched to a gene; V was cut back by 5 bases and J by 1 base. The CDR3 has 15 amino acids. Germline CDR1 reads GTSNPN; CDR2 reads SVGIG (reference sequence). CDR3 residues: CAWGVGLAGTDTQYF. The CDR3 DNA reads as TGTGCCTGGGGAGTAGGGCTAGCGGGCACAGATACGCAGTATTTT.

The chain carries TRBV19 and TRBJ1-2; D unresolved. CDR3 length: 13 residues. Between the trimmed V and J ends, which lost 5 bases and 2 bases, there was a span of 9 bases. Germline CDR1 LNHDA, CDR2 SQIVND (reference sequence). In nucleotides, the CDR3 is TGTGCCAGTAGTCTGGCAACGAACTATGGCTACACCTTC. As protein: CASSLATNYGYTF.